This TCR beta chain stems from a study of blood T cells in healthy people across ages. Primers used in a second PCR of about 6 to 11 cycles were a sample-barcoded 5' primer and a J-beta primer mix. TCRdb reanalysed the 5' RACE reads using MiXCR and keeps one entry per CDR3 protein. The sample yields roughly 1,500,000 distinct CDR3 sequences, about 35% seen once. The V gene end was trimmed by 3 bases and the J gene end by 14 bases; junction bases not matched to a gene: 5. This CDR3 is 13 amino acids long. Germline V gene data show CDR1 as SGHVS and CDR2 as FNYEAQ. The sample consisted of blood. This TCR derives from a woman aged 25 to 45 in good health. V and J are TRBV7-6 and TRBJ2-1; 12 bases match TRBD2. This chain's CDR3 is CASSFTSGRRKFF. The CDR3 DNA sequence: TGTGCCAGCAGCTTTACTAGCGGGAGGCGCAAGTTCTTC.